The sequence of this T cell receptor beta chain was determined in a study of control samples from healthy donors and cancer patients. CDR3 length: 13 residues. V dropped 3 bases and J dropped 7 bases, with 10 bases sitting between them. Germline CDR1 and CDR2: SGHTA and FQGTGA. Profiled with immunoSEQ multiplex PCR; TCRdb holds only in-frame clones, not every one. This sample has 100,000 to 150,000 clones, with approximately 92% found just once. This TCR derives from a man in his forties or fifties in good health. The genes are TRBV7-3 and TRBJ2-1, with D perhaps matching TRBD1 or TRBD2 (5 bases each). The sample comprised blood. The CDR3 region has the DNA TGTGCCAGCAGCTTCGGGACCGAGAATGAGCAGTTCTTC. This codes for CASSFGTENEQFF.